This section outlines one TCR beta chain sequence together with its context. The target of this receptor is not known. No per-base quality is available; no much larger clone lies one base away. The sample comes from a study of blood T cell repertoires in COVID-19 (dated by TCRdb to about 2020). As for the study more broadly: Samples covering the acute and convalescent phases of COVID-19 were provided by collaborators in the United States, Italy and Spain. The material from the prospective study consisted of cDNA or gDNA derived from T cells, B-cell-depleted T cells, or PBMCs. The dataset comprised deeply sampled blood TCRbeta repertoires from subjects exposed to, actively infected with, or recovered from COVID-19. The repertoires were released in a freely available public database meant as a resource for research on the immune response to SARS-CoV-2. Samples were obtained from the ongoing ImmuneRACE study (first 160 participants) and from over a thousand subjects provided by 6 global collaborators. Nearly every sample came with metadata listing a de-identified subject ID, COVID-19 status, age in years and sex. Where available, HLA class I and class II types were obtained from metadata supplied by the sample provider rather than from assay-based typing. The paper's findings and limits, for the study overall: The amount of clinical and demographic metadata varied by source and participant and was provided uncurated.

TCRbeta CDR3 regions were amplified from genomic DNA using the immunoSEQ Assay, a bias-controlled multiplex PCR. Concerning the study's data processing: Within the assay, amplification of reference gene primers was used to estimate how many nucleated cells each sample contained. Sequence reads were collapsed and filtered to measure the absolute abundance of every unique TCRbeta CDR3 rearrangement. For each sample, productive Simpson clonality was calculated as the square root of Simpson's diversity index over productive rearrangements. The table comes from immuneACCESS by way of TCRdb, which keeps in-frame sequences with V and J called. Part of the clones is missing from these tables; in studies checked, under half for an unresolved V gene and the rest for unknown reasons. That table furnishes V, J and clone size, whereas the DNA furnished D and trimming. The sample table records roughly 290,000 clones; about 88% of these occur just once. The ten biggest clones cover 9.5% to 15% of the sample.

Whole blood was collected in K2EDTA tubes by collaborating institutions according to the institutions' own protocols. Collaborator samples were shipped for TCRbeta analysis as frozen whole blood, isolated PBMCs, or DNA extracted from either sample type. Reading the germline V gene gives CDR1 MNHEY and CDR2 SVGEGT. The CDR3 runs 14 amino acids, cysteine and phenylalanine included. Only the CDR3 region is kept as DNA, spanning 42 bases read in frame from base 1. Trimming takes 4 bases off V and 5 bases off J; junction bases not matched to a gene: 6. The receptor was isolated from a woman aged 55-69 years with acute or convalescent COVID-19. The rearrangement joined TRBV6-2 or TRBV6-3 to TRBJ1-1; TRBD1 matches 8 bases in the middle. Sequencing was performed on peripheral blood. The CDR3 region reads CASSSQGARTEAFF. DNA sequence: TGTGCCAGCAGTTCCCAGGGGGCGCGGACTGAAGCTTTCTTT.